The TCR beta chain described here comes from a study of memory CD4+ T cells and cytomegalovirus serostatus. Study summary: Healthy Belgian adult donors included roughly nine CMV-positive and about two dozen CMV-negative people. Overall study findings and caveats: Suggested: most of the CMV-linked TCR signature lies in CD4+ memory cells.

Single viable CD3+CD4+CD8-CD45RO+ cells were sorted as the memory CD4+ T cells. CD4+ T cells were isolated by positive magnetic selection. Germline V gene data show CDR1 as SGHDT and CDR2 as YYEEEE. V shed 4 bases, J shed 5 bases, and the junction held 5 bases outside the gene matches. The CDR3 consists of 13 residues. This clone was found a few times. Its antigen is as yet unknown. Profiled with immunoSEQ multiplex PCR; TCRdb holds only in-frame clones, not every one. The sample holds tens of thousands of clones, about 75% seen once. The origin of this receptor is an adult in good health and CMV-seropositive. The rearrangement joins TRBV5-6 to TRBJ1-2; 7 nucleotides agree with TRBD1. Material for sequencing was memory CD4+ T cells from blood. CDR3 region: CASSRQGSYGYTF. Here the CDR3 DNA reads TGTGCCAGCAGCCGACAGGGATCATATGGCTACACCTTC.